The 20 T cell receptor beta chains in this list originate from one sample, sequenced in a study of shared clonotypes between healthy human individuals. Sequencing used immunoSEQ multiplex PCR; TCRdb keeps in-frame clones, though not all of them. This table holds 2 million to 2.5 million clones, more than 90% found once. Sequencing input: naive CD4+ T cells sorted from blood. Subset reported: CD45RA+ positively selected. The receptors come from a man between 18 and 35 years old in good health.

V gene TRBV7-9 combines with J gene TRBJ2-1; 11 bases align to TRBD2. The ends lost 6 bases at V and 2 bases at J; junction bases unmatched: 6. The CDR3 is 16 residues long. The germline V gene has CDR1 SEHNR and CDR2 FQNEAQ (reference sequence). CDR3 sequence (DNA): TGTGCCAGCAGTCATAGCGGGAGGGCAGCCTACAATGAGCAGTTCTTC. Its translation is CASSHSGRAAYNEQFF. Filled out from reference TRBV7-9 and TRBJ2-1, the complete variable domain reads DTGVSQNPRHKITKRGQNVTFRCDPISEHNRLYWYRQTLGQGPEFLTYFQNEAQLEKSRLLSDRFSAERPKGSFSTLEIQRTEQGDSAMYLCASSHSGRAAYNEQFFGPGTRLTVL.

The J gene is TRBJ2-3, the V gene TRBV7-2, with a tentative D call TRBD1 (6 bases). The germline CDR1 and CDR2 sequences are SGHTA and FQGNSA. V lost 5 bases and J lost 4, with 19 bases in between. This CDR3 is 16 amino acids long. CDR3 sequence: CASSRTGNPSADTQYF. The CDR3 bases are TGTGCCAGCAGCCGAACAGGGAACCCCTCGGCAGATACGCAGTATTTT.

The genes are TRBV2 and TRBJ2-1; D is unclear. The CDR3 covers 15 residues. From germline, CDR1 is SNHLY and CDR2 FYNNEI. The V gene lost 2 bases and the J gene lost 0 bases, with 8 bases spanning the gap. CDR3 coding DNA: TGTGCCAGCAGTGAATCTCAAAGCTCCTACAATGAGCAGTTCTTC. Translating it yields CASSESQSSYNEQFF.

V usage is TRBV6-1 and J usage is TRBJ2-3, with 9 bases identical to TRBD2. The J segment lost 2 bases and the V segment lost 4 bases, leaving 4 bases of the junction unmatched. Germline-derived CDR1 and CDR2 are MNHNS and SASEGT. CDR3 length equals 15 residues. The DNA for the CDR3 is TGTGCCAGCAGTGGAGTAGCGGGGGTCACAGATACGCAGTATTTT. Translated, it gives CASSGVAGVTDTQYF.

The chain carries TRBV18 and TRBJ2-1; D possibly matches TRBD1 or TRBD2 (5 bases each). Per the germline V gene, CDR1 is KGHSH and CDR2 is LQKENI. This CDR3 contains 11 residues. The V and J ends lost 7 bases and 9 bases respectively, with 10 bases between them. CDR3 residues: CASLGDAEQFF. CDR3 DNA sequence: TGTGCCAGCTTAGGGGACGCTGAGCAGTTCTTC.

This clone was seen once. The chain recombines TRBV10-3 with TRBJ2-5; TRBD2 might be the D (5 bases). The CDR3 loop spans 13 amino acids. The V and J ends lost 3 bases and 5 bases respectively, with 10 bases between them. In germline, CDR1 is ENHRY, CDR2 SYGVKD. The CDR3 region has the DNA TGTGCCATCAGTGAAGTCGGGGTGGAGACCCAGTACTTC. It is translated as CAISEVGVETQYF.

Points on this clone: Other DNA sequences of this sample code for an identical CDR3. The chain links TRBV5-1 to TRBJ2-3; TRBD1 might be the D (5 bases). The CDR3 spans 16 residues. Germline values: CDR1 SGHRS, CDR2 YFSETQ. V gave up 0 bases and J gave up 3 bases, with 14 bases separating them. The CDR3, as DNA: TGCGCCAGCAGCTTGGTCGGCAGGGAAAGGACAGATACGCAGTATTTT. This codes for CASSLVGRERTDTQYF.

The V gene is TRBV6-5, the J gene TRBJ2-2; D perhaps matches TRBD2 (6 bases). The CDR3 has 14 residues. Germline assignment: CDR1 MNHEY and CDR2 SVGAGI. V lost 7 bases to trimming and J lost 6 bases, with 15 bases between them. This CDR3 is CASKNSEGPGELFF. The CDR3 DNA follows: TGTGCCAGCAAGAATTCGGAGGGTCCCGGGGAGCTGTTTTTT.

The V gene is TRBV4-3, the J gene TRBJ1-6, with D possibly being TRBD1 (6 bases). V shed 2 bases and J shed 7 bases, with 12 bases lying between them. There are 15 residues in the CDR3. Looked up from germline, CDR1 is LGHNA and CDR2 is YSLEER. CDR3 DNA: TGCGCCAGCAGCCAAATTGTGACAGGAAATTCACCCCTCCACTTT. Translation gives CASSQIVTGNSPLHF.

V is TRBV27 and J is TRBJ1-1; D ambiguous. The CDR3 sequence is 13 residues long. The germline CDR1 and CDR2 sequences are MNHEY and SMNVEV (reference sequence). V lost 5 bases, J lost 8 bases, and 15 bases lay in between. The CDR3 DNA follows: TGTGCCAGCAGTACCCAACGGGTACCCGAAGCTTTCTTT. It encodes CASSTQRVPEAFF.

To note about this clone: Other DNA variants within this sample encode the same CDR3. The rearrangement links TRBV10-3 to TRBJ2-1; D call uncertain. The V end was cut by 2 bases, the J end by 7 bases, with 3 bases between. CDR1 and CDR2 (germline): ENHRY, SYGVKD. The length of the CDR3 is 11 residues. The DNA of the CDR3 is TGTGCCATCAGTGAGGGGAATGAGCAGTTCTTC. Its protein is CAISEGNEQFF.

In DNA form, the CDR3 reads TGTGCCAGCAGCCCCCTCAGCCAAGAGACCCAGTACTTC. It is translated as CASSPLSQETQYF. The chain employs TRBV7-2 and TRBJ2-5; D gene ambiguous. V lost 5 bases to trimming and J lost 1 base, with 8 bases between them. CDR3 length: 13 amino acids. CDR1 and CDR2 (germline): SGHTA, FQGNSA.

V usage is TRBV30 and J usage is TRBJ1-1; D remains ambiguous. The germline V gene has CDR1 GTSNPN and CDR2 SVGIG (reference sequence). The CDR3 spans 13 residues. Trimming shortened V by 4 bases and J by 1 base, and 10 bases separated the two germline ends. CDR3 sequence (DNA): TGTGCCTGGATGCCCTCTTCGAACACTGAAGCTTTCTTT. Translation gives CAWMPSSNTEAFF.

The V call is TRBV28, the J call TRBJ1-3; weak D call: TRBD1 (5 bases). Germline CDR1 reads MDHEN; CDR2 reads SYDVKM. The CDR3 runs to 15 residues. V was shortened by 7 bases and J by 0 bases, with 13 bases between the two germline ends. In DNA, the CDR3 is TGTGCCAGCACCACGGGGCTGCTCTCTGGAAACACCATATATTTT. It specifies CASTTGLLSGNTIYF.

The chain employs TRBV30 and TRBJ1-4, with TRBD1 as a possible D gene (6 bases). There are 15 residues in the CDR3. V was trimmed by 2 bases and J by 2 bases, leaving 12 bases between them. CDR1 and CDR2 from the germline V gene are GTSNPN and SVGIG (reference sequence). The CDR3 sequence: CAWSPQGWTNEKLFF. The DNA of the CDR3 is TGTGCCTGGAGTCCCCAGGGGTGGACTAATGAAAAACTGTTTTTT. The entire variable domain, with the rest obtained from reference TRBV30 and TRBJ1-4, is as follows: SQTIHQWPATLVQPVGSPLSLECTVEGTSNPNLYWYRQAAGRGLQLLFYSVGIGQISSEVPQNLSASRPQDRQFILSSKKLLLSDSGFYLCAWSPQGWTNEKLFFGSGTQLSVL.

V gene TRBV28 combines with J gene TRBJ1-1; the match to TRBD1 covers 7 bases. The CDR3 extends over 12 amino acids. The J segment lost 11 bases and the V segment lost 5 bases, leaving 8 bases of the junction unmatched. Germline CDR1 reads MDHEN; CDR2 reads SYDVKM. The CDR3 DNA is TGTGCCAGCAGTCAACAGGGGTTGGGGGCTTTCTTT. Protein: CASSQQGLGAFF.

This rearrangement joins TRBV5-6 to TRBJ2-7; D is ambiguous. Trimming took 7 bases from V and 2 from J, leaving 16 bases between them. The CDR3 totals 14 residues. The V gene's germline CDR1 is SGHDT and CDR2 YYEEEE. CDR3 loop: CASRLVGGTYEQYF. As DNA, the CDR3 is TGTGCCAGCCGCCTTGTGGGTGGGACCTACGAGCAGTACTTC.

The chain couples TRBV11-2 to TRBJ2-5; D is perhaps TRBD2 (6 bases). V lost 6 bases, J lost 4 bases, and 18 bases lay in between. Germline V gene sequence: CDR1 SGHAT, CDR2 FQNNGV. The CDR3 has 15 residues. The CDR3 sequence is CASSNDGTALETQYF. In DNA, the CDR3 is TGTGCCAGCAGTAACGACGGGACTGCTTTAGAGACCCAGTACTTC.

The chain couples TRBV6-5 to TRBJ2-1; D may match TRBD1 or TRBD2 (5 bases each). The V and J ends lost 8 bases and 9 bases respectively, with 20 bases between them. The CDR3 contains 14 residues. Germline V gene sequence: CDR1 MNHEY, CDR2 SVGAGI. The CDR3 here is CASGRDPQWGEQFF. CDR3 bases: TGTGCCAGCGGACGGGACCCACAATGGGGTGAGCAGTTCTTC.

The chain recombines TRBV10-2 with TRBJ2-5; 10 bases agree with TRBD2. The V segment lost 1 base and the J segment 4 bases; nucleotides outside the gene matches: 3. Germline V gene sequence: CDR1 WSHSY, CDR2 SAAADI. The length of the CDR3 is 15 residues. DNA of the CDR3: TGCGCCAGCAGTGAGTATAGACTAGCGGGAGAGACCCAGTACTTC. Protein: CASSEYRLAGETQYF.